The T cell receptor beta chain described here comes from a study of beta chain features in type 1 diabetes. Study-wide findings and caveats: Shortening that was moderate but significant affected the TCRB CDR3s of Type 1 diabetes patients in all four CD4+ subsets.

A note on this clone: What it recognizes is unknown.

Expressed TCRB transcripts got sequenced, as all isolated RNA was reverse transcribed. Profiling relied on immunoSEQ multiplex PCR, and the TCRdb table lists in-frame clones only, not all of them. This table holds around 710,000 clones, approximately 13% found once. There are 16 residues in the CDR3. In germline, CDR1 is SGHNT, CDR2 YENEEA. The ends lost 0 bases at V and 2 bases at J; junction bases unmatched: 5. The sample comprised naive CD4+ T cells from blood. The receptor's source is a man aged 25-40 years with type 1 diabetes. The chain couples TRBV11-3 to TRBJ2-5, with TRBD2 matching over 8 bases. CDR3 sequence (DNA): TGTGCCAGCAGCTTAGAAAGACTAGCGAGGCAAGAGACCCAGTACTTC. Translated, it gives CASSLERLARQETQYF.